The present TCR beta chain was sequenced within a study of cytomegalovirus exposure and HLA in healthy donors. The CDR3 contains 14 residues. Vbeta (60) and Jbeta (13) primers were used in the PCR. TCRdb's table, derived via immunoSEQ multiplex PCR, lists solely in-frame clones and lacks some. This sample has about 100,000 clones, with around 76% found just once. The chain employs TRBV21-1 and TRBJ2-7; TRBD1, the table's D call, lacks a check against the DNA. TRBV21-1 is assigned pseudogene status. This TCR was sampled from a man aged 35 to 55 in good health and CMV-seropositive. Input material: PBMCs. The CDR3 region is CASSKALGAREQYF. The CDR3 nucleotides are TGTGCCAGCAGCAAAGCCCTAGGGGCGAGGGAGCAGTACTTC.